Presented here are 17 T cell receptor beta chains from one specimen sequenced in a study of CD8+ T cells in alopecia areata. RNA was isolated and reverse transcribed to cDNA, the sequencing template. Generated by immunoSEQ multiplex PCR, the TCRdb table keeps only in-frame clones and is missing some. The sample shows around 140,000 clones, around 50% of them seen only once. Sequencing was carried out using CD4+ T cells sorted from blood. Receptor source: a human donor with alopecia areata.

V and J are TRBV7-2 and TRBJ2-2; D is tentatively TRBD1 or TRBD2 (5 bases each). Trimming pared 5 bases from V and 4 bases from J, leaving 14 bases between. The CDR3 totals 15 residues. The germline V gene has CDR1 SGHTA and CDR2 FQGNSA. The CDR3 DNA reads as TGTGCCAGCAGCCCCGGGGCGTGGGGCACCGGGGAGCTGTTTTTT. Residues: CASSPGAWGTGELFF.

J is TRBJ2-7 and V is TRBV20-1; D gene uncertain. The germline CDR1 and CDR2 sequences are DFQATT and SNEGSKA (reference sequence). With 1 base removed from V and 5 bases from J, the gap between germline ends came to 6 bases. The CDR3 runs to 11 residues. This CDR3 is CSARVEHEQYF. The DNA of the CDR3 is TGCAGTGCTAGAGTTGAACACGAGCAGTACTTC.

This chain joins TRBV29-1 and TRBJ1-1; D possibly corresponds to TRBD1 (5 bases). The ends were cut back, 2 bases at V and 1 base at J, with 17 bases in the middle. The CDR3 extends over 16 amino acids. Per germline, CDR1 SQVTM and CDR2 ANQGSEA. The CDR3 protein is CSVERGSLTGNTEAFF. As DNA, the CDR3 is TGCAGCGTTGAAAGGGGCAGTCTAACAGGGAACACTGAAGCTTTCTTT.

The chain recombines TRBV11-1 with TRBJ2-7; 9 nucleotides agree with TRBD2. Trimming at V came to 4 bases and at J to 2 bases, leaving 6 bases not matched to a gene. Germline V lookup: CDR1 SGHAT, CDR2 FQDESV (reference sequence). The CDR3 covers 15 residues. DNA for the CDR3: TGTGCCAGCAGCTCCCGACTAGCGGAGGCCTACGAGCAGTACTTC. It yields the protein CASSSRLAEAYEQYF.

The chain is built from TRBV7-8 and TRBJ2-3, with 7 bases identical to TRBD2. The CDR3 is made up of 14 amino acids. The V gene's germline CDR1 is SGHVS and CDR2 FQNEAQ. The V segment lost 5 bases and the J segment 11 bases; nucleotides outside the gene matches: 13. The CDR3 DNA is TGTGCCAGCAGCCCGAAACCGTCGGGGGAGGGGCAGTATTTT. Translation: CASSPKPSGEGQYF.

The chain recombines TRBV5-1 with TRBJ2-3; TRBD1 or TRBD2 may be the D gene (5 bases each). This CDR3 has 15 amino acids. Trimming cost V 3 bases and J 4 bases, with 15 bases left between them. CDR1 is SGHRS, CDR2 YFSETQ, per germline. The CDR3 nucleotides read TGCGCCAGCAGCTCCGGGACCCGCACGGCAGATACGCAGTATTTT. Its protein is CASSSGTRTADTQYF. Full variable domain (missing parts from reference TRBV5-1 and TRBJ2-3): KAGVTQTPRYLIKTRGQQVTLSCSPISGHRSVSWYQQTPGQGLQFLFEYFSETQRNKGNFPGRFSGRQFSNSRSEMNVSTLELGDSALYLCASSSGTRTADTQYFGPGTRLTVL.

Comment on this clone: The sample contains more than one DNA sequence encoding this CDR3. The chain links TRBV20-1 to TRBJ2-7; D might be TRBD2 (6 bases). Germline V gene lookup returns CDR1 DFQATT and CDR2 SNEGSKA (reference sequence). This CDR3 spans 11 amino acids. V was pared by 6 bases and J by 4 bases, with 10 bases between. In nucleotides, the CDR3 is TGCAGTGCCAAAAGCGGGTACGAGCAGTACTTC. Translating gives CSAKSGYEQYF.

The chain links TRBV18 to TRBJ2-3; no clear D gene. CDR1 is KGHSH, CDR2 LQKENI, per germline. With 6 bases removed from V and 3 bases from J, the gap between germline ends came to 10 bases. CDR3 size: 13 residues. CDR3 nucleotide sequence: TGTGCCAGCTCTGATACAGCGACAGATACGCAGTATTTT. Amino acid sequence: CASSDTATDTQYF.

The chain uses TRBV6-5 and TRBJ2-7, with a weak D call TRBD1 (6 bases). The V and J ends lost 2 bases and 1 base respectively, with 15 bases between them. The CDR3 sequence is 16 residues long. Germline CDR1 and CDR2: MNHEY and SVGAGI. The CDR3 nucleotides are TGTGCCAGCAGTTACAGCTTACAGGGATCTTCCTACGAGCAGTACTTC. It yields the protein CASSYSLQGSSYEQYF.

This clone has just a few counts. The chain combines TRBV14 with TRBJ2-1, with D possibly TRBD2 on 7 matching bases. Looked up from germline, CDR1 is SGHDN and CDR2 is FVKESK. This CDR3 comprises 15 residues. V was pared by 6 bases and J by 2 bases, with 14 bases between. The CDR3 DNA reads TGTGCCAGCAGACCTAGGGGGGGGCCCTACAATGAGCAGTTCTTC. Amino acids: CASRPRGGPYNEQFF.

The CDR3 coding sequence is TGCAGCGTTGTGGGGGTGCTAGGGGCGAATAATGGCTACACCTTC. It is translated as CSVVGVLGANNGYTF. The rearrangement joins TRBV29-1 to TRBJ1-2; possible D gene TRBD1, 5 bases. Germline V CDR1 and CDR2: SQVTM, ANQGSEA. This CDR3 has 15 amino acids. Deletions cut 4 bases from V and 6 bases from J, with 21 bases between.

This chain joins TRBV14 and TRBJ2-5; D gene ambiguous. CDR1 SGHDN and CDR2 FVKESK come from the germline V gene. The CDR3 is 15 amino acids. Trimming took 0 bases from V and 4 from J, leaving 12 bases between them. In DNA, the CDR3 is TGTGCCAGCAGCCAAGATCTTTCAAGAACAGAGACCCAGTACTTC. It encodes CASSQDLSRTETQYF.

The chain has TRBV29-1 and TRBJ2-7, with no clear D. CDR1 and CDR2 from the germline V gene are SQVTM and ANQGSEA. Deletions cut 6 bases from V and 2 bases from J, with 14 bases between. The length of the CDR3 is 13 residues. The CDR3 is CSVVWARAYEQYF. The DNA of the CDR3 is TGCAGCGTCGTGTGGGCAAGGGCCTACGAGCAGTACTTC.

This chain connects TRBV29-1 to TRBJ1-1, with 10 bases identical to TRBD1. Germline assignment: CDR1 SQVTM and CDR2 ANQGSEA. CDR3 length equals 15 residues. The V gene end was trimmed by 6 bases and the J gene end by 4 bases; junction bases not matched to a gene: 11. The CDR3 reads CSVDGTGVSATEAFF. DNA for the CDR3: TGCAGCGTCGATGGGACAGGGGTTTCGGCCACTGAAGCTTTCTTT.

The chain employs TRBV18 and TRBJ2-3; TRBD1 agrees at 7 bases. Trimming removed 0 bases from V and 2 bases from J; junction bases left unmatched: 2. The germline V gene has CDR1 KGHSH and CDR2 LQKENI. The CDR3 loop spans 15 amino acids. The CDR3 DNA reads as TGTGCCAGCTCACCACCTGGACAGGCCACAGATACGCAGTATTTT. Translating gives CASSPPGQATDTQYF.

This clone was seen a handful of times. The chain is built from TRBV7-9 and TRBJ2-1, with 10 bases identical to TRBD2. The CDR3 has 15 amino acids. The germline gives CDR1 SEHNR, CDR2 FQNEAQ (reference sequence). Trimming at V came to 7 bases and at J to 11 bases, leaving 14 bases not matched to a gene. The CDR3 DNA sequence: TGTGCCAGCAACTCATCGAAGGCTAGCGGGAGCCAGCAGTTCTTC. This encodes CASNSSKASGSQQFF.

In this sample, this clone turned up a few times. This rearrangement joins TRBV27 to TRBJ1-2; no reliable D call. Germline CDR1 MNHEY, CDR2 SMNVEV (reference sequence). The CDR3 is 14 residues long. V was pared by 6 bases and J by 8 bases, with 19 bases between. The CDR3 is CASSEIPKFEGYTF. CDR3 nucleotide sequence: TGTGCCAGCAGCGAAATCCCCAAATTCGAGGGCTACACCTTC.